The TCR beta chain under discussion was sequenced for a study of beta chain features in type 1 diabetes. On the study more broadly: Patients shared similar age, gender and cell yields with healthy donors. Across the samples, roughly 98 million sorted cells were examined in total. Findings of the study overall: Reads derived from cDNA could over-represent cells showing high TCR expression. Junctions at VDJ sites from type 1 diabetes patients had fewer insertions and more deletions. In every one of the four CD4+ subsets, TCRB CDR3s were moderately but significantly shorter in Type 1 diabetes patients.

Regarding this clone: Its cognate antigen is unknown.

Germline lookup yields CDR1 SQVTM and CDR2 ANQGSEA. V lost 7 bases and J lost 7, with 10 bases in between. The CDR3 is made up of 11 amino acids. The investigators reverse transcribed all of the isolated RNA, so they sequenced expressed TCRB transcripts. Sequencing used immunoSEQ multiplex PCR; TCRdb keeps in-frame clones, though not all of them. The sample gives roughly 150,000 clones, approximately 8.1% of which show up once; 0.5% is in the top ten. The chain is built from TRBV29-1 and TRBJ1-4; D call uncertain. The sequenced sample was central memory CD4+ T cells from blood. This receptor was obtained from a man younger than 30 with type 1 diabetes. The CDR3 spells CSGATGEKLFF. The CDR3 nucleotides read TGCAGCGGTGCGACGGGTGAAAAACTGTTTTTT. Full variable domain (remainder filled in from reference TRBV29-1 and TRBJ1-4): SAVISQKPSRDICQRGTSLTIQCQVDSQVTMMFWYRQQPGQSLTLIATANQGSEATYESGFVIDKFPISRPNLTFSTLTVSNMSPEDSSIYLCSGATGEKLFFGSGTQLSVL.